The sequence of this T cell receptor (beta chain) was determined in a study of T cell responses to AZD1222 COVID-19 vaccine. Overall study findings and caveats: The donors showed a predominance of white British ancestry and of females, with possible underestimation of clonal diversity. Reportedly, nearly half the spike-specific TCRs target unmutated variant regions. The peak T cell response came first, and repertoires were sampled only after it. With two AZD1222 doses given, Spike-specific TCR breadth and depth both rose.

As for this clone: Its antigen remains unknown.

Here immunoSEQ multiplex PCR was the method, and the copy in TCRdb shows in-frame clones only, minus some. The data contain about 120,000 clones, around 90% of them singletons. The junction had 7 bases not matched to a gene; V was cut back by 3 bases and J by 3 bases. This CDR3 is built from 15 residues. Germline V gives CDR1 MNHNS, CDR2 SASEGT. The source is an adult in good health. Sample: peripheral blood, taken on day 0 of AZD1222 vaccination. The chain joins TRBV6-1 to TRBJ2-5, with 7 bases identical to TRBD2. The chain's CDR3 is CASSDPPGLKETQYF. The CDR3 DNA follows: TGTGCCAGCAGTGATCCTCCGGGACTAAAAGAGACCCAGTACTTC.